The rows below give T cell receptor beta chains drawn from one sample of a study of cytomegalovirus exposure and HLA in healthy donors. Profiling relied on immunoSEQ multiplex PCR, and the TCRdb table lists in-frame clones only, not all of them. Of under 150,000 clones in the sample, around three quarters were seen once. Sequenced input: PBMCs. These TCRs come from a man aged 30 to 39 in good health and CMV-seropositive. Each CDR3 is given with its conserved first and last residue. The order of the fields is clone size, V gene, J gene, D gene, CDR3 protein, CDR3 DNA. D genes are given only for firm matches. For some rows the clone size is stated as once, few or many, or as a class when expanded; others skip it.

abundance: many; v_gene: TRBV6-4; j_gene: TRBJ2-3; d_gene: TRBD2; CDR3aa: CASSDSSGGTDTQYF; CDR3nt: TGTGCCAGCAGTGACTCTAGCGGGGGCACAGATACGCAGTATTTT
abundance: NA; v_gene: TRBV6-1; j_gene: TRBJ2-7; d_gene: NA; CDR3aa: CASSEYGEQYF; CDR3nt: TGTGCCAGCAGTGAATACGGCGAGCAGTACTTC
abundance: NA; v_gene: TRBV7-9; j_gene: TRBJ2-5; d_gene: TRBD1; CDR3aa: CASSFAVDRAILETQYF; CDR3nt: TGTGCCAGCAGCTTTGCTGTAGACAGGGCCATATTAGAGACCCAGTACTTC
abundance: NA; v_gene: TRBV7-2; j_gene: TRBJ2-7; d_gene: TRBD2; CDR3aa: CASSWTSGSYEQYF; CDR3nt: TGTGCCAGCAGTTGGACTAGCGGGAGCTACGAGCAGTACTTC
abundance: NA; v_gene: TRBV23-1; j_gene: TRBJ2-5; d_gene: NA; CDR3aa: CASSHAETQYF; CDR3nt: TGCGCCAGCAGTCATGCGGAGACCCAGTACTTC
abundance: NA; v_gene: TRBV4-3; j_gene: TRBJ2-1; d_gene: NA; CDR3aa: CASSQVLASGNEQFF; CDR3nt: TGCGCCAGCAGCCAAGTCCTAGCCTCGGGCAATGAGCAGTTCTTC
abundance: NA; v_gene: TRBV28; j_gene: TRBJ2-5; d_gene: NA; CDR3aa: CASSHPEGGRKETQYF; CDR3nt: TGTGCCAGCAGCCATCCGGAGGGAGGCCGAAAAGAGACCCAGTACTTC
abundance: NA; v_gene: TRBV7-8; j_gene: TRBJ2-5; d_gene: TRBD1; CDR3aa: CASSPPGDRGRETQYF; CDR3nt: TGTGCCAGCAGCCCCCCCGGGGACAGGGGGCGAGAGACCCAGTACTTC
abundance: NA; v_gene: TRBV19; j_gene: TRBJ1-1; d_gene: NA; CDR3aa: CASSEATEAFF; CDR3nt: TGTGCCAGTAGTGAGGCGACTGAAGCTTTCTTT
abundance: NA; v_gene: TRBV30; j_gene: TRBJ2-7; d_gene: NA; CDR3aa: CAWGRARDLGEQYF; CDR3nt: TGTGCCTGGGGGCGGGCCAGGGACTTGGGTGAGCAGTACTTC